This T cell receptor delta chain comes out of a study of gamma-delta T cells after stem cell transplantation. TCRdb redid the clone calls on the RT-PCR reads with CATT. In the table there are 15,000 to 17,000 delta-chain clones, less than 10% of which are singletons. The germline gives CDR1 GEAIGNYY, CDR2 EKD. The CDR3 is made up of 18 amino acids. Turning to this clone: Relative to the germline gene, one junction end is altered; a read error may explain this.

The V gene is TRDV2, the J gene TRDJ3; D gene unclear. The sequence came from a human donor. It is not recorded whose cells these are; they may come from a transplant donor. The sample comprised gamma-delta T cells. The CDR3 nucleotides are TGTGCCTGTGACACCGGGCTGACGCACTCCTGGTACACCCGACAGATGTTTTTC. This gives the protein CACDTGLTHSWYTRQMFF.